The entry below describes one T cell receptor beta chain. CDR3 length: 15 amino acids. The V gene's germline CDR1 is MNHEY and CDR2 SMNVEV (reference sequence). The germline V and J ends were trimmed by 5 bases and 3 bases, with 17 bases remaining between them. TCRdb's copy holds only in-frame clones and misses some; the assay was immunoSEQ multiplex PCR. Counted here are 270,000 or so clones, approximately 91% occurring once; the ten biggest clones make up 2.3%. The data were obtained in a study of blood T cell repertoires in COVID-19. Study-wide context: Some COVID-19 samples were acute and others convalescent; all came from the United States, Italy and Spain.

The chain combines TRBV27 with TRBJ2-7, with D possibly matching TRBD1 (6 bases). This TCR was recovered from a woman aged 40 to 49 with acute COVID-19. The sequencing sample was made of PBMCs or T cells enriched from blood (not recorded which). The CDR3 DNA follows: TGTGCCAGCAGTAAACAGGGCTGGACCTACTACGAGCAGTACTTC. This encodes CASSKQGWTYYEQYF.